What follows is one T cell receptor beta chain and its context. The assay was immunoSEQ multiplex PCR, and TCRdb's table has in-frame clones only and misses some. The sample contains roughly 89,000 clones, approximately 91% of which appear only once. The CDR3 totals 14 residues. The germline gives CDR1 SGHKS, CDR2 YYEKEE (reference sequence). The ends were cut back, 5 bases at V and 0 bases at J, with 10 bases in the middle. A history of autoimmune disease or systemic immunosuppression excluded patients. The sample comes from a study of OX40 agonist ivuxolimab in advanced cancers. Study overall: The dose-escalation group included hepatocellular carcinoma, melanoma, renal cell carcinoma and head and neck cancer. Participants averaged roughly 57 years of age (range roughly 23 to 90) and were roughly 80% male.

The receptor's source is an adult with an advanced solid tumor such as melanoma, head and neck, liver or kidney cancer. The chain joins TRBV5-5 to TRBJ2-3; weak D call: TRBD1 (5 bases). This sample comprised CD4+ or CD8+ T cells sorted from blood, obtained in a trial of the OX40 agonist ivuxolimab. The CDR3 loop is CASSSDTSTDTQYF. The DNA for the CDR3 is TGTGCCAGCAGTTCGGACACGAGCACAGATACGCAGTATTTT.